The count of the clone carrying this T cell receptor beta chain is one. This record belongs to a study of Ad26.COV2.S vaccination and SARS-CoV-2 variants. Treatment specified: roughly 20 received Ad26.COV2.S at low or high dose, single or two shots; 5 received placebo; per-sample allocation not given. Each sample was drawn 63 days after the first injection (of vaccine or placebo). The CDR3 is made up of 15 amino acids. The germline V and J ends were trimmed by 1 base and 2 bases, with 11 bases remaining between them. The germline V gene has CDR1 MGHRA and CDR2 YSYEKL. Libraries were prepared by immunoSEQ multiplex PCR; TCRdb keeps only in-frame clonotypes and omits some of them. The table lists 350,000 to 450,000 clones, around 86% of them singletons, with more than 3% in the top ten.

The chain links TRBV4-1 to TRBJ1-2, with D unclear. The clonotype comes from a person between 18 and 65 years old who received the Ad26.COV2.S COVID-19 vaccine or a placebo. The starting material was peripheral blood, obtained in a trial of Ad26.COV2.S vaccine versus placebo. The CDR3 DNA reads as TGCGCCAGCAGCCAAGGAAGACAAGGGAACTATGGCTACACCTTC. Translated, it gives CASSQGRQGNYGYTF.